The 29 T cell receptor beta chains below were found in one sample sequenced in a study of T-cell reconstitution after alpha-beta-depleted transplantation in children. It was with unique molecular identifiers that the TCRbeta library was prepared. Each CDR3 protein is one row after TCRdb ran MiXCR on the PCR reads. The sample contains just under 250,000 distinct CDR3 sequences, roughly a quarter of which appear only once. The sequenced sample was PBMCs, obtained before TCRalphabeta/CD19-depleted stem cell transplant. Receptors originate from a girl aged 2 to 10 with Fanconi anemia, due to receive a stem cell transplant.

The chain combines TRBV12-3 or TRBV12-4 with TRBJ2-1, with D unclear. The length of the CDR3 is 14 residues. Trimming shortened V by 5 bases and J by 4 bases, and 12 bases separated the two germline ends. As DNA, the CDR3 is TGTGCCAGCAGTGGGCAAGGAGAATACAATGAGCAGTTCTTC. It specifies CASSGQGEYNEQFF.

This clonotype was seen a handful of times. The chain couples TRBV28 to TRBJ2-5; 7 bases match TRBD1. This CDR3 has 14 amino acids. CDR1 and CDR2 from the germline V gene are MDHEN and SYDVKM. After removal of 6 bases from V and 3 bases from J, the junction contained 7 bases not matched to a gene. CDR3 amino acids: CASSTGQVEETQYF. CDR3 DNA: TGTGCCAGCAGCACAGGACAGGTAGAAGAGACCCAGTACTTC. Full variable domain (missing parts from reference TRBV28 and TRBJ2-5): DVKVTQSSRYLVKRTGEKVFLECVQDMDHENMFWYRQDPGLGLRLIYFSYDVKMKEKGDIPEGYSVSREKKERFSLILESASTNQTSMYLCASSTGQVEETQYFGPGTRLLVL.

This clonotype was found many times. The chain links TRBV6-5 to TRBJ2-5; either TRBD1 or TRBD2 may fit D (6 bases each). V lost 0 bases to trimming and J lost 5 bases, with 16 bases between them. The CDR3 sequence is 16 residues long. Per the germline V gene, CDR1 is MNHEY and CDR2 is SVGAGI. As DNA, the CDR3 is TGTGCCAGCAGTTACTCGGGGGGCGCGTTGGGGGAGACCCAGTACTTC. Encoded protein: CASSYSGGALGETQYF.

The chain carries TRBV7-6 and TRBJ2-1; D is unresolved. CDR3 length: 13 residues. Trimming left V 3 bases short and J 5 bases short, with 8 bases between. Germline loops: CDR1 SGHVS, CDR2 FNYEAQ. The CDR3 DNA reads TGTGCCAGCAGCTTTAGGGTCCACAATGAGCAGTTCTTC. Its translation is CASSFRVHNEQFF. Based on the CDR3 plus reference TRBV7-6 and TRBJ2-1, the full variable domain is GAGVSQSPRYKVTKRGQDVALRCDPISGHVSLYWYRQALGQGPEFLTYFNYEAQQDKSGLPNDRFSAERPEGSISTLTIQRTEQRDSAMYRCASSFRVHNEQFFGPGTRLTVL.

DNA for the CDR3: TGTGCCAGCAAAACGACTAGCGGGAGAGGACATGAGCAGTTCTTC. Its protein product is CASKTTSGRGHEQFF. V and J are TRBV5-6 and TRBJ2-1, with 12 bases aligning to TRBD2. There are 15 residues in the CDR3. Germline assignment: CDR1 SGHDT and CDR2 YYEEEE. V shed 6 bases and J 8 bases; nucleotides not matched to a gene: 9.

This clonotype appeared once. This chain joins TRBV6-5 and TRBJ2-1; D gene uncertain. Germline-derived CDR1 and CDR2 are MNHEY and SVGAGI. Trimming cost V 3 bases and J 7 bases, with 10 bases left between them. This CDR3 spans 13 amino acids. The CDR3: CASSYTNGNEQFF. CDR3 in DNA: TGTGCCAGCAGTTATACGAATGGGAATGAGCAGTTCTTC.

The V gene is TRBV29-1, the J gene TRBJ2-3; 7 nucleotides match TRBD1. The length of the CDR3 is 14 residues. V lost 7 bases and J lost 2; bases outside the gene matches: 9. Per germline, CDR1 SQVTM and CDR2 ANQGSEA. The CDR3 loop is CSGGTGVNTDTQYF. In DNA form, the CDR3 reads TGCAGCGGTGGCACAGGGGTAAACACAGATACGCAGTATTTT.

This rearrangement joins TRBV7-2 to TRBJ2-1, with 8 bases matching TRBD2. The junction had 7 bases not matched to a gene; V was cut back by 0 bases and J by 3 bases. The CDR3 runs 17 residues. CDR1 is SGHTA, CDR2 FQGNSA, per germline. Here the CDR3 DNA reads TGTGCCAGCAGCTTAGCAGTAGCGGGGATCGTCTACAATGAGCAGTTCTTC. Protein: CASSLAVAGIVYNEQFF.

In this sample, this clonotype turned up many times. The rearrangement uses TRBV29-1 and TRBJ2-5; TRBD2 is a possible D gene (5 bases). The CDR3 runs 13 residues. Germline loops: CDR1 SQVTM, CDR2 ANQGSEA. V was shortened by 4 bases and J by 3 bases, with 12 bases between the two germline ends. CDR3 residues: CSVGPGIKETQYF. As DNA, the CDR3 is TGCAGCGTTGGTCCGGGGATAAAAGAGACCCAGTACTTC.

This clonotype has a handful of counts. The V call is TRBV6-5, the J call TRBJ1-6; 9 bases align to TRBD1. This CDR3 is built from 19 residues. CDR1 and CDR2 (germline): MNHEY, SVGAGI. The V and J ends lost 4 bases and 3 bases, in that order; junction bases with no gene match: 13. CDR3: CASSSDLPGQGLYNSPLHF. For the CDR3, the DNA is TGTGCCAGCAGTTCCGATCTTCCGGGACAGGGCCTCTATAATTCACCCCTCCACTTT.

This clonotype was seen many times. The rearrangement uses TRBV12-3 or TRBV12-4 and TRBJ2-3; D is ambiguous. The CDR3 extends over 14 amino acids. With 5 bases removed from V and 4 bases from J, the gap between germline ends came to 13 bases. This CDR3 reads CASSLRTNPDTQYF. The CDR3 DNA sequence: TGTGCCAGCAGTCTTAGGACGAACCCAGATACGCAGTATTTT.

There are many counts of this clonotype. V and J are TRBV29-1 and TRBJ2-2; 7 bases align to TRBD1. V lost 7 bases, J lost 0 bases, and 2 bases stayed unmatched. Germline V gene lookup returns CDR1 SQVTM and CDR2 ANQGSEA. The CDR3 loop spans 13 amino acids. The CDR3: CSAGTANTGELFF. The CDR3 DNA follows: TGCAGCGCCGGGACAGCGAACACCGGGGAGCTGTTTTTT.

V and J are TRBV28 and TRBJ2-4, with 7 bases aligning to TRBD2. The CDR3 length is 16 residues. The trim removed 0 bases at V and 3 bases at J, leaving 5 bases unmatched. Germline-derived CDR1 and CDR2 are MDHEN and SYDVKM. Written as DNA, the CDR3 is TGTGCCAGCAGTTTATGGCGGGAGCTTGACAAAAACATTCAGTACTTC. Encoded protein: CASSLWRELDKNIQYF.

The chain has TRBV3-1 and TRBJ2-1, with 13 bases fitting TRBD2. Trimming removed 4 bases from V and 7 bases from J; junction bases left unmatched: 4. The CDR3 is 15 amino acids. Germline CDR1 is LGHDT and CDR2 is YNNKEL (reference sequence). CDR3 sequence: CASSPTSGGRNEQFF. CDR3 in DNA: TGTGCCAGCAGCCCGACTAGCGGGGGGAGGAATGAGCAGTTCTTC.

This rearrangement joins TRBV29-1 to TRBJ1-5; no clear D. The CDR3 covers 13 residues. Germline V gene lookup returns CDR1 SQVTM and CDR2 ANQGSEA. Trimming shortened V by 2 bases and J by 5 bases, and 10 bases separated the two germline ends. This CDR3 is CSVEYGPYQPQHF. CDR3 coding DNA: TGCAGCGTTGAATACGGCCCCTATCAGCCCCAGCATTTT.

This clonotype was observed a few times. The CDR3 DNA is TGTGCCAGCAGCTCCGACAGGGTTGGGTACAATGAGCAGTTCTTC. The encoded protein is CASSSDRVGYNEQFF. V is TRBV7-3 and J is TRBJ2-1; 7 bases are a match to TRBD1. The CDR3 sequence is 15 residues long. Per the germline V gene, CDR1 is SGHTA and CDR2 is FQGTGA. With V trimmed by 4 bases and J by 4 bases, 7 bases remained unmatched. Full variable domain (remainder filled in from reference TRBV7-3 and TRBJ2-1): GAGVSQTPSNKVTEKGKYVELRCDPISGHTALYWYRQSLGQGPEFLIYFQGTGAADDSGLPNDRFFAVRPEGSVSTLKIQRTERGDSAVYLCASSSDRVGYNEQFFGPGTRLTVL.

The V gene is TRBV28, the J gene TRBJ2-7, with D possibly TRBD2 on 5 matching bases. The CDR3 covers 15 residues. Per the germline V gene, CDR1 is MDHEN and CDR2 is SYDVKM. The germline V and J ends were trimmed by 8 bases and 2 bases, with 19 bases remaining between them. The CDR3 DNA reads as TGTGCCAGCCTCAGTAGCGCGCCACCCACCTACGAGCAGTACTTC. Protein: CASLSSAPPTYEQYF.

This clonotype was counted many times. The V and J genes are TRBV9 and TRBJ2-7; 7 bases are a match to TRBD1. Germline values: CDR1 SGDLS, CDR2 YYNGEE. This CDR3 has 16 residues. The V and J ends lost 2 bases and 3 bases, in that order; junction bases with no gene match: 11. The CDR3 here is CASSVLPGQPNYEQYF. The CDR3 DNA reads as TGTGCCAGCAGCGTCCTACCGGGACAGCCCAACTACGAGCAGTACTTC.

The sample holds many counts of this clonotype. V gene TRBV20-1 combines with J gene TRBJ2-3; D may be TRBD2 (6 bases). There are 13 residues in the CDR3. From germline, CDR1 is DFQATT and CDR2 SNEGSKA (reference sequence). The V gene lost 3 bases and the J gene lost 3 bases, with 10 bases spanning the gap. This chain's CDR3 is CSASRRDTDTQYF. The CDR3 nucleotides are TGCAGTGCTAGTCGGAGGGATACAGATACGCAGTATTTT.

This clonotype appeared many times. This chain joins TRBV6-4 and TRBJ2-1, with TRBD1 matching over 9 bases. This CDR3 comprises 17 residues. Germline CDR1 is MRHNA and CDR2 is SNTAGT. V was pared by 5 bases and J by 5 bases, with 13 bases of the junction left unmatched. Written as DNA, the CDR3 is TGTGCCAGCAGTCTTTTCGGGACAGGGTCTCCGGACAATGAGCAGTTCTTC. Translated: CASSLFGTGSPDNEQFF.

This clonotype has ten or more counts. The chain uses TRBV29-1 and TRBJ2-1; 9 bases align to TRBD2. Trimming cost V 3 bases and J 9 bases; bases outside gene matches: 12. Germline CDR1 is SQVTM and CDR2 is ANQGSEA. The CDR3 consists of 15 residues. The CDR3 nucleotides read TGCAGCGTTGAGCGGGAGGCGGGGGGGTATAGTGAGCAGTTCTTC. Its protein product is CSVEREAGGYSEQFF.

This clonotype was seen a handful of times. The chain recombines TRBV6-5 with TRBJ2-1, with 12 positions matching TRBD2. The CDR3 is 17 residues long. J lost 3 bases, V lost 4 bases, and 7 bases had no gene match. Looked up from germline, CDR1 is MNHEY and CDR2 is SVGAGI. The CDR3 loop is CASSSQLAGGLYNEQFF. CDR3 bases: TGTGCCAGCAGTTCTCAACTAGCGGGGGGACTCTACAATGAGCAGTTCTTC.

The V gene is TRBV4-2, the J gene TRBJ2-3; a possible D gene is TRBD2 (5 bases). Germline V gene sequence: CDR1 LGHNA, CDR2 YNFKEQ. Trimming shortened V by 0 bases and J by 2 bases, and 12 bases separated the two germline ends. The CDR3 covers 16 residues. CDR3 DNA sequence: TGTGCCAGCAGCCAAGAGAAGTCCGGGGACACAGATACGCAGTATTTT. As protein: CASSQEKSGDTDTQYF.

This clonotype was counted only a few times. Written as DNA, the CDR3 is TGCAGCGTCCCTTGGAGCGGCCCCGTCTACGAGCAGTACTTC. Translating gives CSVPWSGPVYEQYF. The V and J genes are TRBV29-1 and TRBJ2-7, with TRBD2 as a possible D gene (5 bases). The CDR3 is 14 amino acids. Trimming removed 6 bases at V and 3 bases at J, with 18 bases between. CDR1 is SQVTM and CDR2 is ANQGSEA in the germline V gene.

Remarks on this clonotype: A clone one base away is much larger, so this may be a read error. This chain links TRBV20-1 with TRBJ2-1; 9 nucleotides agree with TRBD2. V lost 6 bases, J lost 4 bases, and 7 bases stayed unmatched. The CDR3 extends over 14 amino acids. From germline, CDR1 is DFQATT and CDR2 SNEGSKA (reference sequence). The DNA for the CDR3 is TGCAGTGCCACTCTAGCGGGACTATACAATGAGCAGTTCTTC. Translation gives CSATLAGLYNEQFF.

The chain uses TRBV7-2 and TRBJ2-2; D gene uncertain. CDR3 length: 15 amino acids. Trimming pared 2 bases from V and 0 bases from J, leaving 7 bases between. The germline CDR1 and CDR2 sequences are SGHTA and FQGNSA. For the CDR3, the DNA is TGTGCCAGCAGCTTAAAGGGCCCGAACACCGGGGAGCTGTTTTTT. Its protein is CASSLKGPNTGELFF. The full variable domain, completed using reference TRBV7-2 and TRBJ2-2, is GAGVSQSPSNKVTEKGKDVELRCDPISGHTALYWYRQSLGQGLEFLIYFQGNSAPDKSGLPSDRFSAERTGGSVSTLTIQRTQQEDSAVYLCASSLKGPNTGELFFGEGSRLTVL.

This clonotype was counted between two and nine times. A junction end diverges from the germline sequence, so it may reflect a read error. V usage is TRBV20-1 and J usage is TRBJ2-1, with 8 positions matching TRBD2. The germline CDR1 and CDR2 sequences are DFQATT and SNEGSKA (reference sequence). This CDR3 is built from 17 residues. Here the CDR3 reads CCARDWRPSGLNNEQFF. Written as DNA, the CDR3 is TGCTGTGCTAGAGATTGGCGACCTAGCGGGCTAAACAATGAGCAGTTCTTC.

This clonotype was seen many times. Here the CDR3 reads CSVGARLNTEAFF. CDR3 in DNA: TGCAGCGTTGGTGCCAGGTTGAACACTGAAGCTTTCTTT. This chain links TRBV29-1 with TRBJ1-1; unclear D gene. The V gene lost 4 bases and the J gene lost 0 bases, with 9 bases spanning the gap. Germline-derived CDR1 and CDR2 are SQVTM and ANQGSEA. CDR3 length equals 13 residues.

This chain links TRBV28 with TRBJ2-2; D gene uncertain. The CDR3 is made up of 11 amino acids. Per germline, CDR1 MDHEN and CDR2 SYDVKM. V lost 1 base and J lost 9, with 3 bases in between. The CDR3, as DNA: TGTGCCAGCAGTTTATTGCGGGAGCTGTTTTTT. Its protein is CASSLLRELFF.